The 8 T cell receptor beta chains listed next were all sequenced from one sample in a study of OX40 agonist ivuxolimab in advanced cancers. The table came from immunoSEQ multiplex PCR; TCRdb's copy has only in-frame clones and leaves some out. The sample has over 65,000 clones; approximately 80% are singletons. Specimen: CD4+ or CD8+ T cells sorted from blood, collected in a trial of the OX40 agonist ivuxolimab. The receptors come from an adult with an advanced solid tumor such as melanoma, head and neck, liver or kidney cancer.

This chain uses TRBV5-1 with TRBJ1-1; no firm D call. The ends were cut back, 4 bases at V and 3 bases at J, with 13 bases in the middle. CDR1 SGHRS and CDR2 YFSETQ come from the germline V gene. The CDR3 consists of 14 residues. The CDR3 bases are TGCGCCAGCAGCGTTGGGCCCTGGGACACTGAAGCTTTCTTT. It specifies CASSVGPWDTEAFF.

The chain joins TRBV6-1 to TRBJ1-6; the D gene is possibly TRBD1 (6 bases). The length of the CDR3 is 14 residues. V gave up 1 base and J gave up 7 bases, with 8 bases separating them. Germline CDR1 MNHNS, CDR2 SASEGT. As DNA, the CDR3 is TGTGCCAGCAGTGAAGTCACAGGGAATTCACCCCTCCACTTT. Residues: CASSEVTGNSPLHF.

The chain joins TRBV19 to TRBJ2-2; D possibly uses TRBD1 or TRBD2 (7 bases each). The CDR3 consists of 14 residues. Germline loops: CDR1 LNHDA, CDR2 SQIVND (reference sequence). Trimming took 6 bases from V and 9 from J, leaving 17 bases between them. The CDR3 bases are TGTGCCAGTAGAGACAGGGAGGGAGCAAGGGAGCTGTTTTTT. The encoded protein is CASRDREGARELFF. The variable domain in full, with the rest retrieved from reference TRBV19 and TRBJ2-2, is DGGITQSPKYLFRKEGQNVTLSCEQNLNHDAMYWYRQDPGQGLRLIYYSQIVNDFQKGDIAEGYSVSREKKESFPLTVTSAQKNPTAFYLCASRDREGARELFFGEGSRLTVL.

This clone was recorded a few times. Other DNA sequences from this sample encode an identical CDR3 as well. The chain has TRBV4-2 and TRBJ1-1; TRBD1 is a possible D gene (5 bases). With 0 bases removed from V and 5 bases from J, the gap between germline ends came to 10 bases. Germline values: CDR1 LGHNA, CDR2 YNFKEQ. This CDR3 is built from 14 residues. CDR3 sequence reads: CASSQDTGGTEAFF. The DNA of the CDR3 is TGTGCCAGCAGCCAAGATACGGGGGGGACTGAAGCTTTCTTT.

The chain employs TRBV28 and TRBJ1-1, with TRBD1 matching 7 bases. V shed 8 bases and J 0 bases; nucleotides not matched to a gene: 9. CDR3 size: 15 residues. Germline-derived CDR1 and CDR2 are MDHEN and SYDVKM. Written as DNA, the CDR3 is TGTGCCAGCCGCCATTACAGGGGATTGAACACTGAAGCTTTCTTT. Translated: CASRHYRGLNTEAFF.

This clone appeared a single time. The J gene is TRBJ2-5, the V gene TRBV6-5; TRBD2 matches 11 bases. This CDR3 is 13 amino acids long. J gave up 5 bases and V 6 bases, and 2 bases lay outside the gene matches. Germline CDR1 reads MNHEY; CDR2 reads SVGAGI. CDR3 nucleotides: TGTGCCAGCAGGACTAGCGGGACTGAGACCCAGTACTTC. Translation: CASRTSGTETQYF.

The V and J genes are TRBV11-2 and TRBJ2-7; TRBD2 matches at 9 bases. CDR3 length: 14 amino acids. Germline-derived CDR1 and CDR2 are SGHAT and FQNNGV. J lost 6 bases, V lost 3 bases, and 6 bases had no gene match. DNA of the CDR3: TGTGCCAGCAGCTTTACAAGCGGGGGGCCCGAGCAGTACGTC. Its protein product is CASSFTSGGPEQYV.

The chain combines TRBV13 with TRBJ1-1; maybe TRBD1 (6 bases). V was shortened by 7 bases and J by 4 bases, with 22 bases between the two germline ends. The CDR3 is 16 amino acids. Germline V gene lookup returns CDR1 PRHDT and CDR2 FYEKMQ (reference sequence). The CDR3: CASTLNRGQGGTEAFF. Here the CDR3 DNA reads TGTGCCAGCACCCTAAACCGGGGGCAGGGTGGCACTGAAGCTTTCTTT.